This TCR beta chain was captured in a study of cytomegalovirus exposure and HLA in healthy donors. Study at large: Later analysis reported that the 110 or so validation repertoires shared the platform of the approximately 670 first-cohort repertoires. Broader study findings: Most sequenced TCRs were rare (though some public TCRs occurred in many donors). First-cohort TCR clusters tended to co-occur in the 95 to 150 validation repertoires, a later analysis found. The study recorded 150 to 200 TCR beta chains that were cytomegalovirus-associated.

With respect to this clone: Its antigen is unidentified.

Using immunoSEQ multiplex PCR, the repertoire was profiled, and TCRdb retains in-frame clones only, with some absent. The sample includes over 250,000 clones, approximately 86% seen only once; the top ten take 0.9% to 1.1%. J was trimmed by 0 bases and V by 5 bases; bases with no gene match: 6. Germline CDR1 and CDR2: SGHTA and FQGTGA. CDR3 length: 16 amino acids. This sequence was found in a woman between 18 and 30 years old in good health and CMV-seronegative. This sequence joins TRBV7-3 and TRBJ2-1; 8 nucleotides line up with TRBD2. The sample consisted of PBMCs. CDR3 DNA: TGTGCCAGCAGCCAAAGTAGCGGGGTCTCCTACAATGAGCAGTTCTTC. Translation gives CASSQSSGVSYNEQFF. Supplemented by reference TRBV7-3 and TRBJ2-1, the full variable domain reads GAGVSQTPSNKVTEKGKYVELRCDPISGHTALYWYRQSLGQGPEFLIYFQGTGAADDSGLPNDRFFAVRPEGSVSTLKIQRTERGDSAVYLCASSQSSGVSYNEQFFGPGTRLTVL.